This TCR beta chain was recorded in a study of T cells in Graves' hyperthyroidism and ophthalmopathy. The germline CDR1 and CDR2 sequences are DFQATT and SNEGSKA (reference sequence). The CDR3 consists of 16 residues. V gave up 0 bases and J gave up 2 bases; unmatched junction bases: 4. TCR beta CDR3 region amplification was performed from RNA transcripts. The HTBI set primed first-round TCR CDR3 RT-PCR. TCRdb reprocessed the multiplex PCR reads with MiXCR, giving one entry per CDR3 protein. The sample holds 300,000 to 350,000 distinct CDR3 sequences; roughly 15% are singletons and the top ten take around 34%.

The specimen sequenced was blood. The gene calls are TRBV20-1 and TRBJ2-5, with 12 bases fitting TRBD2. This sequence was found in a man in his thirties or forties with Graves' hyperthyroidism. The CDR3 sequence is CSAREGTSGLQETQYF. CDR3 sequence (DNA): TGCAGTGCTAGAGAAGGGACTAGCGGGCTGCAAGAGACCCAGTACTTC.